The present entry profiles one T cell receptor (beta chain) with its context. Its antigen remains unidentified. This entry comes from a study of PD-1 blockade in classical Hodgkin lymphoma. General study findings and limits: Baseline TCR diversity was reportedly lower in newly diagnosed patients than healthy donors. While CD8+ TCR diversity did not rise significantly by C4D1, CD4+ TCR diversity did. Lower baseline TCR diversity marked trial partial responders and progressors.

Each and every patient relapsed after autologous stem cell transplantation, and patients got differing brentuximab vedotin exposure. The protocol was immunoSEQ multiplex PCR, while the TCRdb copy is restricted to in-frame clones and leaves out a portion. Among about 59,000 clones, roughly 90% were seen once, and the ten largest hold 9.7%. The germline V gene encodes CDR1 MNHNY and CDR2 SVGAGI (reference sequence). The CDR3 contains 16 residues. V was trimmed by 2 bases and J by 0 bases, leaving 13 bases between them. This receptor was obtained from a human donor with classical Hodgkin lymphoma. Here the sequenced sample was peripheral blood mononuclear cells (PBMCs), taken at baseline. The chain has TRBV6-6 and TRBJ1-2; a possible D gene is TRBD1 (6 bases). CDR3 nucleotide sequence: TGTGCCAGCAGTTACGCCTTACAGGGCGCTAACTATGGCTACACCTTC. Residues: CASSYALQGANYGYTF.